The next 19 T cell receptor beta chains were all read from a single sample in a study of T-cell reconstitution after alpha-beta-depleted transplantation in children. It was with unique molecular identifiers that the TCRbeta library was prepared. TCRdb recomputed calls from the PCR reads with MiXCR, one row per CDR3 protein. The table records more than 550,000 distinct CDR3 sequences, about 10% of them present only once. The sequencing used PBMCs from the stem cell graft donor, collected from the stem cell graft. The receptors originated from a human donor who donated a stem cell graft to a child with acute myeloid leukemia.

The genes are TRBV7-2 and TRBJ2-7; TRBD2 matches 9 bases. With V trimmed by 1 base and J by 5 bases, 9 bases remained unmatched. The CDR3 loop spans 16 amino acids. Germline CDR1 reads SGHTA; CDR2 reads FQGNSA. The CDR3 spells CASSLVGSGRRDEQYF. CDR3 nucleotides: TGTGCCAGCAGCTTAGTCGGTAGCGGGAGAAGGGACGAGCAGTACTTC.

This clonotype was counted between two and nine times. The chain combines TRBV7-2 with TRBJ2-5, with 13 bases matching TRBD2. V was pared by 1 base and J by 5 bases, with 4 bases of the junction left unmatched. In germline, CDR1 is SGHTA, CDR2 FQGNSA. The length of the CDR3 is 16 residues. CDR3 region: CASSLGTSGSRETQYF. Here the CDR3 DNA reads TGTGCCAGCAGCTTAGGGACTAGCGGGAGTCGTGAGACCCAGTACTTC.

This chain uses TRBV11-2 with TRBJ2-5; the D is unclear. From germline, CDR1 is SGHAT and CDR2 FQNNGV. The CDR3 is made up of 14 amino acids. The germline V and J ends were trimmed by 5 bases and 3 bases, with 13 bases remaining between them. CDR3 DNA sequence: TGTGCCAGCAGCCACGCCCTACGGAAAGAGACCCAGTACTTC. This encodes CASSHALRKETQYF.

This clonotype was seen at least ten times. The chain uses TRBV3-1 and TRBJ2-4; 10 bases fit TRBD2. Germline trimming cut 4 bases from V and 0 bases from J; bases unmatched to any gene: 18. Germline lookup yields CDR1 LGHDT and CDR2 YNNKEL (reference sequence). The CDR3 extends over 21 amino acids. CDR3 sequence (DNA): TGTGCCAGCAGCCCATTGGTTTCTAGCGGGAGCTTCGGGGTAGCCAAAAACATTCAGTACTTC. As protein: CASSPLVSSGSFGVAKNIQYF.

The table lists this clonotype with a few counts. The DNA for the CDR3 is TGTGCCAGCAGCTTGCTCGAATTAATGAACACTGAAGCTTTCTTT. Protein product: CASSLLELMNTEAFF. This sequence joins TRBV7-9 and TRBJ1-1, with no clear D. V lost 3 bases, J lost 0 bases, and 11 bases lay in between. The CDR3 is 15 residues long. Germline V lookup: CDR1 SEHNR, CDR2 FQNEAQ (reference sequence).

The DNA for the CDR3 is TGTGCCAGCGAGGCGGGAGGGTTAGGGGAGACCCAGTACTTC. It codes for CASEAGGLGETQYF. V gene TRBV6-1 combines with J gene TRBJ2-5, with TRBD2 matching 9 bases. Looked up from germline, CDR1 is MNHNS and CDR2 is SASEGT. The CDR3 loop spans 14 amino acids. After removal of 8 bases from V and 5 bases from J, the junction contained 9 bases not matched to a gene.

The chain carries TRBV20-1 and TRBJ2-3; TRBD2 might be the D (6 bases). V lost 7 bases and J 2 bases, leaving 19 bases between the germline ends. Germline values: CDR1 DFQATT, CDR2 SNEGSKA (reference sequence). The CDR3 extends over 15 amino acids. CDR3 nucleotides: TGCAGTGTCCGTAGCGGAAATACATACACAGATACGCAGTATTTT. Protein sequence: CSVRSGNTYTDTQYF.

This clonotype was detected ten times or more. The genes are TRBV27 and TRBJ2-6; D is unclear. Trimming removed 7 bases at V and 0 bases at J, with 7 bases between. Germline V gives CDR1 MNHEY, CDR2 SMNVEV (reference sequence). The CDR3 runs 14 residues. CDR3 nucleotides: TGTGCCAGCACCCCGTTCTCTGGGGCCAACGTCCTGACTTTC. Translated: CASTPFSGANVLTF.

The chain employs TRBV18 and TRBJ2-2; D ambiguous. Germline V gene data show CDR1 as KGHSH and CDR2 as LQKENI. V shed 2 bases and J shed 2 bases, with 12 bases lying between them. The CDR3 length is 16 residues. The CDR3 loop is CASSPSVQLNTGELFF. The CDR3 DNA reads as TGTGCCAGCTCACCATCGGTACAGCTTAACACCGGGGAGCTGTTTTTT.

This clonotype was recorded at least ten times. V gene TRBV20-1 combines with J gene TRBJ2-6, with D possibly TRBD2 on 7 matching bases. Trimming pared 6 bases from V and 4 bases from J, leaving 16 bases between. The CDR3 has 15 residues. Germline V gene lookup returns CDR1 DFQATT and CDR2 SNEGSKA (reference sequence). Here the CDR3 DNA reads TGCAGTGCAGGGGGGGCCCTAATCGGGGCCAACGTCCTGACTTTC. Translating it yields CSAGGALIGANVLTF.

The rearrangement uses TRBV7-2 and TRBJ2-3; D might be TRBD1 or TRBD2, each matching 5 bases. CDR1 is SGHTA and CDR2 is FQGNSA in the germline V gene. This CDR3 comprises 16 residues. The V end lost 4 bases, the J end lost 1 base, and 15 bases lay between the germline ends. CDR3 nucleotides: TGTGCCAGCAGCTACCGCATGGGACGGGGCACAGATACGCAGTATTTT. Translation gives CASSYRMGRGTDTQYF.

This clonotype was counted at least ten times. The chain joins TRBV12-3 or TRBV12-4 to TRBJ2-7, with D possibly matching TRBD2 (6 bases). The CDR3 is 15 amino acids. Trimming left V 6 bases short and J 5 bases short, with 20 bases between. The CDR3 DNA reads TGTGCCAGCAGCCCTGGGTCCGGGAGTCCCCACGAGCAGTACTTC. It is translated as CASSPGSGSPHEQYF.

This clonotype was seen more than once but under ten times. The rearrangement joins TRBV27 to TRBJ2-6; D gene uncertain. The CDR3 contains 16 residues. In germline, CDR1 is MNHEY, CDR2 SMNVEV (reference sequence). Deletions cut 5 bases from V and 0 bases from J, with 11 bases between. CDR3 nucleotides: TGTGCCAGCAGTCCATGGACGGGCTCTGGGGCCAACGTCCTGACTTTC. Its translation is CASSPWTGSGANVLTF.

This clonotype has just a few counts. This chain joins TRBV3-1 and TRBJ2-1; D unresolved. Trimming cost V 5 bases and J 11 bases, with 16 bases left between them. This CDR3 contains 13 residues. The germline gives CDR1 LGHDT, CDR2 YNNKEL (reference sequence). CDR3 amino acids: CASSTTPQAKQFF. CDR3 in DNA: TGTGCCAGCAGCACGACCCCGCAGGCTAAGCAGTTCTTC.

This clonotype was seen at least ten times. The V call is TRBV12-3 or TRBV12-4, the J call TRBJ2-3; a possible D gene is TRBD2 (5 bases). The CDR3 consists of 13 residues. Between the trimmed V and J ends, which lost 8 bases and 2 bases, there was a span of 11 bases. As DNA, the CDR3 is TGTGCCAGCGAAAGCGGTGACACAGATACGCAGTATTTT. Its translation is CASESGDTDTQYF.

This clonotype occurred a few times. The chain recombines TRBV20-1 with TRBJ1-2; D gene uncertain. The CDR3 is made up of 16 amino acids. Germline CDR1 and CDR2: DFQATT and SNEGSKA (reference sequence). V was trimmed by 1 base and J by 4 bases, leaving 19 bases between them. CDR3 sequence (DNA): TGCAGTGCTAGAGTTTCTTTGTCCTCAGCGGGCTATGGCTACACCTTC. It is translated as CSARVSLSSAGYGYTF.

This clonotype was seen ten or more times. The chain uses TRBV5-1 and TRBJ2-2, with TRBD2 identical over 7 bases. With 2 bases clipped from V and 1 base from J, the junction kept 8 bases outside the gene matches. The CDR3 runs 17 residues. Looked up from germline, CDR1 is SGHRS and CDR2 is YFSETQ. CDR3 loop: CASSFRSTSLNTGELFF. The CDR3 DNA follows: TGCGCCAGCAGCTTCCGATCGACTAGCTTGAACACCGGGGAGCTGTTTTTT.

This clonotype has more than one count but fewer than ten. The chain joins TRBV29-1 to TRBJ1-3, with TRBD1 matching over 7 bases. Germline V gives CDR1 SQVTM, CDR2 ANQGSEA. This CDR3 is 16 amino acids long. The V gene end was trimmed by 3 bases and the J gene end by 0 bases; junction bases not matched to a gene: 8. Here the CDR3 DNA reads TGCAGCGTTGACCCCCGGGACAGTAGCTCTGGAAACACCATATATTTT. It specifies CSVDPRDSSSGNTIYF.

This clonotype was recorded a few times. The V and J genes are TRBV28 and TRBJ1-1; TRBD1 matches 8 bases. Per germline, CDR1 MDHEN and CDR2 SYDVKM. The CDR3 has 16 residues. Trimming cost V 6 bases and J 3 bases; bases outside gene matches: 12. CDR3 coding DNA: TGTGCCAGCAGCCTCTCAAAGTACAGGGGGGACACTGAAGCTTTCTTT. Translating gives CASSLSKYRGDTEAFF.